This T cell receptor (beta chain) was retrieved from a study of T cell repertoires in cytomegalovirus infection. General study points: The cumulative frequency of public TCR beta families distinguished individuals who carried CMV together with the relevant HLA. The ex vivo response was dominated by HLA-C-restricted CMV-specific TCR beta clonotypes.

Notes on this clonotype: Its antigen is not known.

Germline trimming cut 0 bases from V and 3 bases from J; bases unmatched to any gene: 2. CDR1 and CDR2 (germline): SGHRS, YFSETQ. The CDR3 runs to 14 residues. One entry per CDR3 protein, called by TCRdb with MiXCR from the reads. Of about 310,000 distinct CDR3 sequences in the sample, just under 25% were seen once. The sequenced sample was cultured PBMCs, obtained from culture after CMV antigen stimulation. The sequence was collected from a human donor in good health (CMV status not recorded). Some clones in this sample may be carry-over from other donors' samples. The chain carries TRBV5-1 and TRBJ2-7, with 8 bases lining up with TRBD1. The CDR3 is CASSLGGQGYEQYV. The CDR3 nucleotides are TGCGCCAGCAGCTTGGGTGGACAGGGCTACGAGCAGTACGTC.